The clone carrying this T cell receptor beta chain has ten or more counts. What it binds is unknown. This sample was included in a study of Graves' ophthalmopathy and Graves' hyperthyroidism. Study findings and constraints: Researchers report that a 13-signature model separated ophthalmopathy from stable hyperthyroidism, posting 87.88% sensitivity and more than 70% specificity.

RNA transcripts provided the template for amplifying TCR beta CDR3 regions. Second-round multiplex PCR came after first-round RT-PCR with HTBI primers. A single record per CDR3 protein comes from TCRdb applying MiXCR to the multiplex PCR reads. The data show about 180,000 distinct CDR3 sequences, roughly 37% seen once. Ophthalmopathy cases showed moderate-to-severe activity, scoring CAS ≥3 and NOSPECS ≥4, with duration under 3 months. Germline CDR1 MNHEY, CDR2 SMNVEV (reference sequence). Trimming removed 2 bases at V and 4 bases at J, with 11 bases between. The length of the CDR3 is 14 residues. Sequencing used peripheral blood. The receptor comes from a woman aged 40-49 years with Graves' ophthalmopathy. The chain employs TRBV27 and TRBJ1-2; D remains unclear. CDR3 sequence reads: CASSLGGPPYGYTF. As DNA, the CDR3 is TGTGCCAGCAGTTTAGGCGGCCCCCCCTATGGCTACACCTTC.